The present T cell receptor (beta chain) was sequenced within a study of cytomegalovirus exposure and HLA in healthy donors. The V and J ends lost 7 bases and 7 bases, in that order; junction bases with no gene match: 6. Germline CDR1 LNHDA, CDR2 SQIVND (reference sequence). The CDR3 totals 14 residues. To note about this clone: Its antigen is as yet unknown.

The PCR was carried out with 60 Vbeta primers and 13 Jbeta primers. Here immunoSEQ multiplex PCR was the method, and the copy in TCRdb shows in-frame clones only, minus some. The sample lists 97,000 or so clones, 80% to 90% occurring once. Study results and limitations: Beyond CMV serostatus, there was no information to go on about immune exposure.

V is TRBV19 and J is TRBJ1-6, with 8 bases matching TRBD1. The sequence was obtained from a man aged 35 to 55 in good health and CMV-seronegative. The sequenced sample was PBMCs. CDR3 loop: CASTRTGSNSPLHF. The CDR3 DNA is TGTGCCAGTACCCGGACAGGGTCAAATTCACCCCTCCACTTT. Variable domain in full (rest from reference TRBV19 and TRBJ1-6): DGGITQSPKYLFRKEGQNVTLSCEQNLNHDAMYWYRQDPGQGLRLIYYSQIVNDFQKGDIAEGYSVSREKKESFPLTVTSAQKNPTAFYLCASTRTGSNSPLHFGNGTRLTVT.